This T cell receptor (beta chain) was captured in a study of T cell responses to AZD1222 COVID-19 vaccine (dated by TCRdb to the early 2020s). At the level of the whole study: TCR sequencing was performed for roughly 250 trial participants, of whom about 210 were given two doses of AZD1222 and 26 were given two doses of MenACWY control vaccine. Trial participants were enrolled into age subgroups of 18-55, 56-69 and 70-plus years, which contained roughly 150, 30 and 60 TCR-sequenced participants, respectively.

The CDR3 regions of human TCRbeta chains were analyzed by immunosequencing. Processing in the source paper ran as follows. TCRs in the repertoires were compared against a reference library of SARS-CoV-2-specific TCRs that had been generated with the MIRA antigen-specificity platform. Breadth was defined as the fraction of unique TCRs that were SARS-CoV-2-associated, and depth was defined as the fraction of total T cells that were SARS-CoV-2-associated. Using the MIRA data, every spike-specific TCR was mapped to the spike region that the TCR reacted to and assigned to either a CD4 or a CD8 class. Log10-transformed breadth and depth values were compared by one-way ANOVA with Sidak's multiple comparisons tests. TCRdb's version of the immuneACCESS table is confined to in-frame rearrangements and falls short of the full clone set. An unresolved V gene accounts for under half of the shortfall where checked; the remainder is of unknown origin. From that table come the V and J calls and clone size; the DNA was used to work out D and trimming. The sample has under 150,000 clones on record, 75% to 95% of them singletons. The ten largest clones add up to around 2.8% of the sample.

This clone has only a few counts. Its antigen has not been determined. No clone much larger than this one lies a single base away; base qualities are absent. The CDR3 starts with the cysteine, ends with the phenylalanine, and has 14 residues. The DNA shown is the 42-base CDR3, in frame from base 1. The V and J ends are trimmed by 4 bases and 7 bases, leaving 17 bases between them. The germline V gene encodes CDR1 SGHRS and CDR2 YFSETQ. The sample's time point label is to be understood as: baseline before first vaccination. According to the study, the label for this sample's treatment or condition signals: meningococcal conjugate vaccine given as trial control. The vaccinee samples were drawn from two UK trials, COV001 and COV002, one of which was a single-blind randomized controlled phase 2/3 trial testing AZD1222 (ChAdOx1 nCoV-19) in healthy adults. For TCRbeta chain sequencing, PBMC samples from trial participants were taken at day 0 and at day 28 after the second dose.

Paper-wide results and their limitations: Spike-specific TCR breadth and depth rose significantly after two AZD1222 doses compared with day 0 and with MenACWY recipients. No day 14 peak-response samples were available, so repertoires were characterized only after the peak T cell response. The vaccine-associated CD4 TCRs covered the entire spike protein, and the dominant responses fell in regions 160-218 and 743-854. In the small 56-69-year group, the increase in depth fell short of significance, most likely because of low power. Reportedly, almost half of the unique spike-specific TCRs recognized epitopes lying outside the regions that are mutated in the B.1.351 and B.1.1.7 variants. Conclusions about previously exposed vaccinees are limited, since just five or six AZD1222 recipients were seropositive for SARS-CoV-2 at baseline. Most participants were white British and females outnumbered males, and the authors suggested that clonal diversity may have been underestimated.

The rearrangement joined TRBV5-1 to TRBJ1-2; confidence is insufficient to name the D gene. The sample consisted of peripheral blood, taken on day 0 of MenACWY control vaccination. The receptor's source is an adult in good health. The CDR3: CASSPTGVAGGYTF. The nucleotide sequence reads as follows: TGCGCCAGCAGCCCGACCGGGGTCGCGGGTGGCTACACCTTC.